The 26 T cell receptor beta chains listed next were all sequenced from one sample in a study of shared clonotypes between healthy human individuals. TCRdb's copy holds only in-frame clones and misses some; the assay was immunoSEQ multiplex PCR. The sample has around 550,000 clones; around 96% are singletons. Input material: naive CD4+ T cells sorted from blood. Subset here: CD45RA+ positively selected. The origin of the receptors is a woman aged 30 to 39 in good health.

The chain couples TRBV28 to TRBJ2-3; weak D call: TRBD1 (7 bases). Trimming left V 4 bases short and J 7 bases short, with 21 bases between. The CDR3 runs to 16 residues. Germline assignment: CDR1 MDHEN and CDR2 SYDVKM. The CDR3 region has the DNA TGTGCCAGCAGTTCCCTAGCGCTCAGGGGGGCGAATACGCAGTATTTT. This encodes CASSSLALRGANTQYF.

The chain carries TRBV27 and TRBJ2-5; D may be TRBD1 (5 bases). The J call may be wrong; the DNA end is better matched by TRBJ2-7. Germline V gives CDR1 MNHEY, CDR2 SMNVEV (reference sequence). This CDR3 comprises 12 residues. CDR3 sequence (DNA): TGTGCCAGCAGTTCCAGGGCGCACGAGCAGTACTTC. As protein: CASSSRAHEQYF.

The chain joins TRBV10-3 to TRBJ1-3; 7 positions match TRBD1. The CDR3 contains 12 residues. Per the germline V gene, CDR1 is ENHRY and CDR2 is SYGVKD. Trimming removed 6 bases from V and 4 bases from J; junction bases left unmatched: 0. CDR3 amino acids: CAIRDRGNTIYF. CDR3 bases: TGTGCCATCAGGGACAGGGGAAACACCATATATTTT.

The gene calls are TRBV7-8 and TRBJ1-1; D is unclear. Germline V gene sequence: CDR1 SGHVS, CDR2 FQNEAQ. The CDR3 extends over 16 amino acids. With 3 bases removed from V and 5 bases from J, the gap between germline ends came to 19 bases. The CDR3 loop reads CASSLDAMVMTTEAFF. The CDR3 bases are TGTGCCAGCAGCTTGGACGCTATGGTGATGACGACTGAAGCTTTCTTT.

On this clone itself: The same CDR3 arises from other DNA sequences in this sample as well. The rearrangement joins TRBV5-1 to TRBJ1-1; TRBD1 agrees at 8 bases. The CDR3 runs to 13 residues. V lost 4 bases to trimming and J lost 2 bases; unmatched junction nucleotides: 1. Looked up from germline, CDR1 is SGHRS and CDR2 is YFSETQ. The CDR3 nucleotides are TGCGCCAGCAGCGGACAGGGAAACACTGAAGCTTTCTTT. Translation: CASSGQGNTEAFF.

The V and J genes are TRBV18 and TRBJ1-2; D gene unclear. Trimming stripped 2 bases from V and 2 bases from J, with 9 bases between. Germline CDR1 KGHSH, CDR2 LQKENI. The CDR3 has 14 residues. In nucleotides, the CDR3 is TGTGCCAGCTCACCAGACGGCCGGAACTATGGCTACACCTTC. It translates to CASSPDGRNYGYTF.

On this clone: This same CDR3 is encoded by further DNA sequences in the sample. This rearrangement joins TRBV28 to TRBJ2-7, with 7 bases lining up with TRBD2. The CDR3 is 15 amino acids. Germline CDR1 and CDR2: MDHEN and SYDVKM. The V segment lost 3 bases and the J segment 1 base; nucleotides outside the gene matches: 6. The CDR3, as DNA: TGTGCCAGCAGTTTGGCCGGGGAGGGATCCTACGAGCAGTACTTC. This sequence encodes CASSLAGEGSYEQYF.

V is TRBV19 and J is TRBJ1-5; possibly TRBD1 for D (5 bases). Germline CDR1 and CDR2: LNHDA and SQIVND (reference sequence). The CDR3 runs 15 residues. V shed 5 bases and J shed 1 base, with 12 bases lying between them. The CDR3, as DNA: TGTGCCAGTAGTGTGGGGCGGGTAAGCAATCAGCCCCAGCATTTT. It specifies CASSVGRVSNQPQHF.

The chain recombines TRBV18 with TRBJ1-5; TRBD1 aligns across 11 bases. In germline, CDR1 is KGHSH, CDR2 LQKENI. This CDR3 has 17 residues. With 6 bases clipped from V and 0 bases from J, the junction kept 7 bases outside the gene matches. The CDR3 spells CASSLGQGVYSNQPQHF. The CDR3 nucleotides read TGTGCCAGCTCCCTGGGACAGGGGGTTTATAGCAATCAGCCCCAGCATTTT.

The chain uses TRBV28 and TRBJ2-5, with 9 bases that match TRBD2. Germline CDR1 MDHEN, CDR2 SYDVKM. This CDR3 region has 15 residues. The V gene end was trimmed by 3 bases and the J gene end by 9 bases; junction bases not matched to a gene: 11. The CDR3 DNA reads as TGTGCCAGCAGTTTTATTAGCGGGAGTATTTGGGCCCAGTACTTC. Protein sequence: CASSFISGSIWAQYF.

The gene calls are TRBV5-1 and TRBJ2-5; no reliable D call. Trimming stripped 2 bases from V and 2 bases from J, with 7 bases between. The CDR3 is 13 residues long. Germline-derived CDR1 and CDR2 are SGHRS and YFSETQ. The chain's CDR3 is CASSFPHQETQYF. CDR3 DNA sequence: TGCGCCAGCAGCTTTCCCCATCAAGAGACCCAGTACTTC.

This clone was observed a single time. Other nucleotide sequences in the sample specify the same CDR3. The J gene is TRBJ2-7, the V gene TRBV29-1; 7 positions agree with TRBD2. The CDR3 has 13 amino acids. Germline loops: CDR1 SQVTM, CDR2 ANQGSEA. Losses at the gene ends were 1 base for V and 3 bases for J; bases not matched to a gene: 3. The CDR3 loop is CSVEGGGRYEQYF. Written as DNA, the CDR3 is TGCAGCGTTGAAGGGGGGGGTCGCTACGAGCAGTACTTC.

The chain joins TRBV5-6 to TRBJ2-2; TRBD2 might be the D (6 bases). V was trimmed by 4 bases and J by 4 bases, leaving 14 bases between them. The CDR3 is 15 residues long. Germline V gene sequence: CDR1 SGHDT, CDR2 YYEEEE. CDR3 residues: CASSPSLASTGELFF. The CDR3 nucleotides are TGTGCCAGCAGCCCTAGTCTAGCGAGCACCGGGGAGCTGTTTTTT.

The chain employs TRBV5-1 and TRBJ2-7; 11 bases are a match to TRBD2. J gave up 10 bases and V 6 bases, and 12 bases lay outside the gene matches. Germline V gene sequence: CDR1 SGHRS, CDR2 YFSETQ. The CDR3 is 14 amino acids. This CDR3 is CASTETSGTTIQYF. CDR3 sequence (DNA): TGCGCCAGCACCGAGACTAGCGGGACTACGATCCAGTACTTC.

This clone was detected only once. The sample has other DNA sequences that encode this CDR3 too. The chain joins TRBV5-1 to TRBJ2-3; D is perhaps TRBD1 (6 bases). The CDR3 runs to 14 residues. The V and J ends lost 3 bases and 2 bases respectively, with 10 bases between them. Germline loops: CDR1 SGHRS, CDR2 YFSETQ. The CDR3 nucleotides are TGCGCCAGCAGCTCTCAGGGGCCCACAGATACGCAGTATTTT. It translates to CASSSQGPTDTQYF.

The chain employs TRBV4-2 and TRBJ2-7, with a possible D match to TRBD1 (5 bases). The V gene lost 4 bases and the J gene lost 0 bases, with 7 bases spanning the gap. The CDR3 runs 13 residues. CDR1 LGHNA and CDR2 YNFKEQ come from the germline V gene. The DNA for the CDR3 is TGTGCCAGCAGCCTGGACAACTCCTACGAGCAGTACTTC. Translation gives CASSLDNSYEQYF.

This chain joins TRBV5-4 and TRBJ2-5; 7 nucleotides align to TRBD2. Germline lookup yields CDR1 SGHNT and CDR2 YYREEE (reference sequence). V lost 4 bases to trimming and J lost 2 bases; unmatched junction nucleotides: 5. The CDR3 spans 14 residues. Here the CDR3 reads CASSPGGQQETQYF. In DNA, the CDR3 is TGTGCCAGCAGCCCGGGGGGTCAGCAAGAGACCCAGTACTTC.

The chain carries TRBV19 and TRBJ2-7; D gene uncertain. Trimming took 3 bases from V and 0 from J, leaving 6 bases between them. This CDR3 is 13 amino acids long. Germline V CDR1 and CDR2: LNHDA, SQIVND (reference sequence). Here the CDR3 DNA reads TGTGCCAGTAGTATCCCCAGCTCCTACGAGCAGTACTTC. It encodes CASSIPSSYEQYF.

The chain joins TRBV6-5 to TRBJ2-1; no definite D call. Deletions cut 4 bases from V and 3 bases from J, with 4 bases between. CDR1 MNHEY and CDR2 SVGAGI come from the germline V gene. The CDR3 runs 12 residues. DNA of the CDR3: TGTGCCAGCAGTTCACACTACAATGAGCAGTTCTTC. Translated, it gives CASSSHYNEQFF.

This rearrangement joins TRBV4-2 to TRBJ2-3, with D possibly matching TRBD2 (5 bases). The ends were cut back, 6 bases at V and 5 bases at J, with 12 bases in the middle. This CDR3 has 13 residues. Looked up from germline, CDR1 is LGHNA and CDR2 is YNFKEQ. In DNA, the CDR3 is TGTGCCAGCAGACTAGAGGTCCTAGATACGCAGTATTTT. Its translation: CASRLEVLDTQYF.

The chain uses TRBV30 and TRBJ1-1; TRBD1 might be the D (6 bases). V lost 1 base and J lost 11, with 20 bases in between. The CDR3 loop spans 14 amino acids. CDR1 GTSNPN and CDR2 SVGIG come from the germline V gene (reference sequence). For the CDR3, the DNA is TGTGCCTGGAGTGACGGGAGGTACAGGGAAGAGGCTTTCTTT. This translates into CAWSDGRYREEAFF.

V and J are TRBV4-1 and TRBJ2-2, with D perhaps TRBD2 (5 bases). Deletions cut 1 base from V and 4 bases from J, with 16 bases between. The CDR3 covers 17 residues. Germline CDR1 reads MGHRA; CDR2 reads YSYEKL. The CDR3 spells CASSQAIAGLTTGELFF. The CDR3 nucleotides read TGCGCCAGCAGCCAAGCGATCGCTGGACTGACCACCGGGGAGCTGTTTTTT.

The V gene is TRBV5-1, the J gene TRBJ2-7; 10 nucleotides agree with TRBD1. Germline V gene data show CDR1 as SGHRS and CDR2 as YFSETQ. The CDR3 has 16 amino acids. V shed 3 bases and J 5 bases; nucleotides not matched to a gene: 11. DNA for the CDR3: TGCGCCAGCAGCTCGGTACCGGACAGGGGGGACAACGAGCAGTACTTC. It yields the protein CASSSVPDRGDNEQYF.

The chain links TRBV13 to TRBJ1-4, with D perhaps matching TRBD1 (6 bases). The V end lost 6 bases, the J end lost 6 bases, and 29 bases lay between the germline ends. Looked up from germline, CDR1 is PRHDT and CDR2 is FYEKMQ (reference sequence). The CDR3 contains 19 residues. The CDR3 DNA reads as TGTGCCAGCAGTCGTAAATACGGGACACAGTCGAGGTTTGATGAAAAACTGTTTTTT. Amino acid sequence: CASSRKYGTQSRFDEKLFF.

The chain recombines TRBV28 with TRBJ1-4; D is unclear. The V end lost 6 bases, the J end lost 5 bases, and 7 bases lay between the germline ends. Germline values: CDR1 MDHEN, CDR2 SYDVKM. This CDR3 spans 12 amino acids. This chain's CDR3 is CASRPQNEKLFF. The CDR3 DNA is TGTGCCAGCAGACCCCAGAATGAAAAACTGTTTTTT.

The V call is TRBV27, the J call TRBJ2-1, with a weak D call TRBD2 (7 bases). Germline loops: CDR1 MNHEY, CDR2 SMNVEV (reference sequence). The CDR3 is 16 amino acids. V was clipped by 9 bases and J by 8 bases, with 26 bases between them. CDR3 coding DNA: TGTGCCAGTTTAGGAGTGAGGGGGAGGGCCCCCTATGAGCAGTTCTTC. It specifies CASLGVRGRAPYEQFF.